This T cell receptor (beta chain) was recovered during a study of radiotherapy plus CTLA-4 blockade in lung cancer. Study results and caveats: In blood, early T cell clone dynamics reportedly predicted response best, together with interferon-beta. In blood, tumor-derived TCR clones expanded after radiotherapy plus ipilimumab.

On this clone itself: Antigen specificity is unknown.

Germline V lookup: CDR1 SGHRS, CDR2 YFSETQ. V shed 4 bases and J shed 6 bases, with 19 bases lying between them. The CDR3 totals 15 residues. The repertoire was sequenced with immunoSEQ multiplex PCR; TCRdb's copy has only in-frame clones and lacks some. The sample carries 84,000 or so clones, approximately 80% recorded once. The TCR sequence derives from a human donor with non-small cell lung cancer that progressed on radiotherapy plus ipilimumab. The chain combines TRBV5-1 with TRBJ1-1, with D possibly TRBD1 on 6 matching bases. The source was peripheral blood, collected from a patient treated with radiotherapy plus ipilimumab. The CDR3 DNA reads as TGCGCCAGCAGCCCGGGAGGGGGGCACGGCGCTGAAGCTTTCTTT. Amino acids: CASSPGGGHGAEAFF.